This TCR beta chain was obtained from a study of cytomegalovirus exposure and HLA in healthy donors. PCR primers comprised 60 Vbeta and 13 Jbeta primers. Libraries were prepared by immunoSEQ multiplex PCR; TCRdb keeps only in-frame clonotypes and omits some of them. The sample consists of 140,000 or so clones, about 70% of them appearing once. The CDR3 length is 13 residues. Trimming cost V 3 bases and J 7 bases, with 10 bases left between them. Germline V lookup: CDR1 LNHDA, CDR2 SQIVND (reference sequence). Sequenced input: PBMCs. The clonotype was recovered from a man aged 55 to 69 in good health and CMV-seronegative. V and J are TRBV19 and TRBJ1-3, with no clear D. CDR3 sequence reads: CASSIQKRNTIYF. CDR3 nucleotides: TGTGCCAGTAGTATTCAGAAGAGGAACACCATATATTTT.